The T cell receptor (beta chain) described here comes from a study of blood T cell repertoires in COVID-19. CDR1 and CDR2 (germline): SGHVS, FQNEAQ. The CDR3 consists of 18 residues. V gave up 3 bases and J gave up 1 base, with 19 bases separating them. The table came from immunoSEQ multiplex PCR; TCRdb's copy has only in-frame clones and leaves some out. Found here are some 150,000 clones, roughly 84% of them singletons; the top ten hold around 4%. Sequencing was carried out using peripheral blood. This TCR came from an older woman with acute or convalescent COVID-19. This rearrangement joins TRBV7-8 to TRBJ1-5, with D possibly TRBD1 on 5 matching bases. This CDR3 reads CASSFANGVGVSNQPQHF. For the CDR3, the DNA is TGTGCCAGCAGCTTTGCCAACGGAGTAGGGGTGAGCAATCAGCCCCAGCATTTT.